This is a list of T cell receptor beta chains from one sample in a study of blood T cell repertoires in COVID-19. Profiling relied on immunoSEQ multiplex PCR, and the TCRdb table lists in-frame clones only, not all of them. The sample has 270,000 or so clones; less than 90% are singletons. Sequencing was performed on peripheral blood. These receptors were obtained from a human donor in a cohort sampled during active COVID-19. The CDR3 runs from the conserved cysteine through the conserved F or W. The D gene is left open where the match is weak. Where a row states a size, it is once, few, many or the class of an expanded clone; other rows omit it.

size	J	D	V	DNA	CDR3
few	TRBJ2-7	.	TRBV19	TGTGCCAGTACTTCCCAGGACTCCTACGAGCAGTACTTC	CASTSQDSYEQYF
.	TRBJ1-3	TRBD1	TRBV28	TGTGCCAGCAGACTAGTCAGGGACAGGGAGTCTGGAAACACCATATATTTT	CASRLVRDRESGNTIYF
.	TRBJ1-3	TRBD1	TRBV2	TGTGCCAGCAGGAGGGACAGAAAATCTGGAAACACCATATATTTT	CASRRDRKSGNTIYF
.	TRBJ2-7	.	TRBV5-1	TGCGCCAGCAGCCCCGGACGGGGAGACTACGAGCAGTACTTC	CASSPGRGDYEQYF
.	TRBJ2-5	.	TRBV5-1	TGCGCCAGCAGCCCAGGGTATCAGGAGACCCAGTACTTC	CASSPGYQETQYF
.	TRBJ2-5	.	TRBV6-2/TRBV6-3	TGTGCCAGCAGTTACACTAGGCAAGAGACCCAGTACTTC	CASSYTRQETQYF
.	TRBJ1-1	.	TRBV5-1	TGCGCCAGCAGCGACCAGGGTCTTAACACTGAAGCTTTCTTT	CASSDQGLNTEAFF
few	TRBJ2-7	.	TRBV21-1	TGTGCCAGCAGCAATAAGTACAGGACACGAACGGGGGACTACGAGCAGTACTTC	CASSNKYRTRTGDYEQYF
.	TRBJ2-2	.	TRBV7-8	TGTGCCAGCAGCTTTTCCTACACCGGGGAGCTGTTTTTT	CASSFSYTGELFF
.	TRBJ2-2	TRBD2	TRBV7-6	TGTGCCAGCACGCACCCGCTGCGGGGGACCGGGGAGCTGTTTTTT	CASTHPLRGTGELFF
.	TRBJ1-2	TRBD1	TRBV2	TGTGCCAGCAGTGAAGACAGGGGACAGGTCTATGGCTACACCTTC	CASSEDRGQVYGYTF
.	TRBJ2-3	TRBD2	TRBV5-4	TGTGCCAGCAGCTTGATGCTAGCGGGAGCAACAGATACGCAGTATTTT	CASSLMLAGATDTQYF
.	TRBJ1-2	.	TRBV19	TGTGCCAGTAAAGAGGCAGGGCTCTATGGCTACACCTTC	CASKEAGLYGYTF
.	TRBJ2-2	.	TRBV2	TGTGCCAGCAGTGAAGAGACACCGAACACCGGGGAGCTGTTTTTT	CASSEETPNTGELFF
.	TRBJ2-7	TRBD2	TRBV4-1	TGCGCCAGCAGCCCGGGGGGGAACCGCTACGAGCAGTACTTC	CASSPGGNRYEQYF
.	TRBJ2-1	.	TRBV6-5	TGTGCCAGCAGTTGGGCAGAGACCTACAATGAGCAGTTCTTC	CASSWAETYNEQFF